Following are 26 T cell receptor beta chains from one sample sequenced in a study of T cell repertoires in cytomegalovirus infection (dated by TCRdb to the late 2010s). These TCRs are of unknown antigen specificity. Instrument on record: Illumina HiSeq 1500. TCRdb ran its own pipeline on the public reads, namely fastp trimming at Q25 and MiXCR clone calling, and kept in-frame beta chains. Each CDR3 protein gets just one entry, which takes the most common genes and DNA from the rows behind it. For this sample there are approximately 500,000 distinct CDR3 sequences; around 35% appear just once. The ten largest clonotypes hold 17% of the sample. The intended sense of this specimen's treatment or condition label: in vitro stimulation with specific CMV peptide epitopes to enrich CMV-specific T cells. The starting material was cultured PBMCs, obtained from culture after CMV antigen stimulation. These receptors all stem from a human donor in good health (CMV status not recorded). Some clones in this sample may be carry-over from other donors' samples.

The rearrangement joins TRBV10-3 to TRBJ2-6, with 14 bases that match TRBD2. The germline V gene has CDR1 ENHRY and CDR2 SYGVKD. V shed 7 bases, J shed 4 bases, and the junction held 6 bases outside the gene matches. CDR3 length: 17 amino acids. Here the CDR3 reads CAINPGLAGAGANVLTF. The CDR3 bases are TGTGCCATCAACCCGGGACTAGCGGGAGCAGGGGCCAACGTCCTGACTTTC.

This clonotype came up a few times. This chain uses TRBV7-9 with TRBJ1-1; D ambiguous. The CDR3 is 15 residues long. V was shortened by 7 bases and J by 4 bases, with 19 bases between the two germline ends. The germline CDR1 and CDR2 sequences are SEHNR and FQNEAQ (reference sequence). CDR3 bases: TGTGCCAGCACCCCCCAGTCTCCGGGTGGCACTGAAGCTTTCTTT. Translating it yields CASTPQSPGGTEAFF.

This clonotype was found a few times. The rearrangement joins TRBV28 to TRBJ1-3; TRBD1 aligns across 12 bases. The V and J ends lost 6 bases and 4 bases, in that order; junction bases with no gene match: 10. The germline CDR1 and CDR2 sequences are MDHEN and SYDVKM. CDR3 length: 17 amino acids. The CDR3 region is CASSPGQGASRGNTIYF. For the CDR3, the DNA is TGTGCCAGCAGCCCGGGACAGGGGGCATCAAGAGGAAACACCATATATTTT.

This chain uses TRBV7-8 with TRBJ2-1; a possible D gene is TRBD2 (6 bases). The CDR3 contains 18 residues. The germline V gene has CDR1 SGHVS and CDR2 FQNEAQ. V was cut by 5 bases and J by 0 bases, with 20 bases left in between. CDR3 nucleotide sequence: TGTGCCAGCAGCCTCCTTGAGGGGAGGCCCAGCTCCTACAATGAGCAGTTCTTC. Amino acids: CASSLLEGRPSSYNEQFF.

In its sample, this clonotype was seen a few times. This chain uses TRBV6-2 or TRBV6-3 with TRBJ1-3, with TRBD1 as a possible D gene (5 bases). The CDR3 covers 13 residues. Trimming took off 6 bases at V and 4 bases at J, with 10 bases between the two ends. The germline V gene has CDR1 MNHEY and CDR2 SVGEGT. CDR3 bases: TGTGCCAGCAGCCCGACAGCCGGAAACACCATATATTTT. Protein: CASSPTAGNTIYF.

The chain recombines TRBV7-9 with TRBJ1-4; D not resolved. V was shortened by 5 bases and J by 3 bases, with 10 bases between the two germline ends. Germline CDR1 reads SEHNR; CDR2 reads FQNEAQ (reference sequence). The CDR3 is 14 residues long. CDR3 amino acids: CASSVSGPNEKLFF. The CDR3 coding sequence is TGTGCCAGCAGCGTGTCGGGCCCTAATGAAAAACTGTTTTTT.

The CDR3 nucleotides are TGTGCCATCAGCGTTAGCTGGAGATCCCACAATGAGCAGTTCTTC. Its protein is CAISVSWRSHNEQFF. This chain joins TRBV10-3 and TRBJ2-1; D gene unclear. This CDR3 has 15 amino acids. CDR1 is ENHRY and CDR2 is SYGVKD in the germline V gene. V gave up 6 bases and J gave up 5 bases, with 17 bases separating them.

The rearrangement joins TRBV4-1 to TRBJ2-7; D possibly corresponds to TRBD2 (5 bases). Between the trimmed V and J ends, which lost 4 bases and 0 bases, there was a span of 13 bases. The CDR3 is made up of 15 amino acids. The germline gives CDR1 MGHRA, CDR2 YSYEKL. The CDR3 region is CASSPQSGVSYEQYF. The CDR3 DNA follows: TGCGCCAGCAGCCCCCAGAGCGGCGTCTCCTACGAGCAGTACTTC.

V and J are TRBV12-3 or TRBV12-4 and TRBJ2-7; maybe TRBD1 (5 bases). The CDR3 is 18 residues long. With 2 bases removed from V and 4 bases from J, the gap between germline ends came to 24 bases. The CDR3 loop reads CASSLPQATGMGLYEQYF. CDR3 nucleotide sequence: TGTGCCAGCAGTTTACCTCAAGCAACAGGAATGGGGTTGTACGAGCAGTACTTC.

This clonotype was found many times. J is TRBJ2-7 and V is TRBV12-3 or TRBV12-4; D is undetermined. The V end lost 6 bases, the J end lost 2 bases, and 8 bases lay between the germline ends. The CDR3 runs 12 residues. CDR3 region: CASSTGPYEQYF. The CDR3 bases are TGTGCCAGCAGCACTGGACCCTACGAGCAGTACTTC.

V gene TRBV20-1 combines with J gene TRBJ2-3; D is unresolved. This CDR3 is 14 amino acids long. V was trimmed by 5 bases and J by 0 bases, leaving 12 bases between them. The germline V gene has CDR1 DFQATT and CDR2 SNEGSKA (reference sequence). The CDR3 DNA reads as TGCAGTGCTTGGTCGGAATCTAGCACAGATACGCAGTATTTT. Protein product: CSAWSESSTDTQYF.

This sequence joins TRBV19 and TRBJ2-1, with TRBD2 identical over 9 bases. This CDR3 is built from 14 residues. The J segment lost 5 bases and the V segment lost 4 bases, leaving 3 bases of the junction unmatched. Looked up from germline, CDR1 is LNHDA and CDR2 is SQIVND (reference sequence). The CDR3 region has the DNA TGTGCCAGTAGTAAACTAGCGGGCCACAATGAGCAGTTCTTC. Translation: CASSKLAGHNEQFF.

There are a few counts of this clonotype. This rearrangement joins TRBV6-2 or TRBV6-3 to TRBJ2-3, with TRBD2 matching 10 bases. The length of the CDR3 is 17 residues. The junction had 10 bases not matched to a gene; V was cut back by 5 bases and J by 2 bases. Germline V lookup: CDR1 MNHEY, CDR2 SVGEGT. CDR3 bases: TGTGCCAGCAGTACCCTTTGGACTAGCGGACACACAGATACGCAGTATTTT. Translation gives CASSTLWTSGHTDTQYF.

The CDR3 DNA reads TGTGCCACCAGTACCCGACTTGGAATACTGCTCCAAAGGGTAAATTCACCCCTCCACTTT. Protein: CATSTRLGILLQRVNSPLHF. This rearrangement joins TRBV24-1 to TRBJ1-6; no clear D gene. The germline CDR1 and CDR2 sequences are KGHDR and SFDVKD. This CDR3 comprises 20 residues. V was pared by 6 bases and J by 7 bases, with 30 bases between.

V usage is TRBV7-2 and J usage is TRBJ2-2; D is undetermined. Germline assignment: CDR1 SGHTA and CDR2 FQGNSA. The V end lost 1 base, the J end lost 4 bases, and 10 bases lay between the germline ends. The length of the CDR3 is 15 residues. The CDR3 reads CASSLVTWGTGELFF. The CDR3 bases are TGTGCCAGCAGCTTAGTAACTTGGGGCACCGGGGAGCTGTTTTTT.

This clonotype was seen a few times. The genes are TRBV27 and TRBJ1-6; 9 bases align to TRBD1. Germline loops: CDR1 MNHEY, CDR2 SMNVEV (reference sequence). The trim removed 6 bases at V and 7 bases at J, leaving 1 base unmatched. The CDR3 runs to 13 residues. Here the CDR3 DNA reads TGTGCCAGCAGAGGACAGGGGAATTCACCCCTCCACTTT. It encodes CASRGQGNSPLHF.

This clonotype has only a few counts. This chain joins TRBV7-2 and TRBJ2-7; tentative D call: TRBD2 (6 bases). CDR1 and CDR2 from the germline V gene are SGHTA and FQGNSA. The V end was cut by 6 bases, the J end by 3 bases, with 21 bases between. This CDR3 spans 16 amino acids. CDR3 in amino acids: CASRLGGGSGFYEQYF. The CDR3 nucleotides read TGTGCCAGCAGGCTGGGGGGTGGCAGCGGGTTCTACGAGCAGTACTTC.

A word on this clonotype: Germline and junction disagree at one end, which may indicate a read error. The CDR3 loop reads CASSVLLGTAFVGTTIYF. The CDR3 nucleotides read TGTGCCAGCAGCGTGCTCCTAGGGACAGCTTTTGTTGGAACCACCATATATTTT. The V call is TRBV7-9, the J call TRBJ1-3, with 7 positions matching TRBD1. Germline CDR1 SEHNR, CDR2 FQNEAQ (reference sequence). The CDR3 covers 18 residues.

A word on this clonotype: This may arise from a read error, as a much more abundant clone is one base away. The chain is built from TRBV7-8 and TRBJ2-1, with 8 nucleotides matching TRBD2. This CDR3 is 12 amino acids long. From germline, CDR1 is SGHVS and CDR2 FQNEAQ. The CDR3 region is CASSSGRNELFF. The CDR3 DNA reads TGTGCCAGCAGCAGCGGGAGAAATGAGCTGTTCTTC.

The rearrangement links TRBV24-1 to TRBJ2-5; D is possibly TRBD1 (6 bases). CDR3 length equals 15 residues. Germline V gene sequence: CDR1 KGHDR, CDR2 SFDVKD. Trimming removed 4 bases from V and 3 bases from J, with 14 bases in between. DNA of the CDR3: TGTGCCACCAGTGACCCTATTTACAGGGAAGAGACCCAGTACTTC. Its protein product is CATSDPIYREETQYF.

V gene TRBV7-9 combines with J gene TRBJ2-7; 7 bases are a match to TRBD2. Germline-derived CDR1 and CDR2 are SEHNR and FQNEAQ (reference sequence). This CDR3 spans 16 amino acids. J gave up 2 bases and V 5 bases, and 12 bases lay outside the gene matches. The CDR3 DNA sequence: TGTGCCAGCAGCCCTGGGGGGGGAAAAACCGCCTACGAGCAGTACTTC. Encoded protein: CASSPGGGKTAYEQYF.

This clonotype turned up a few times. The V gene is TRBV7-2, the J gene TRBJ2-1; 8 nucleotides agree with TRBD1. The length of the CDR3 is 16 residues. Germline V gene sequence: CDR1 SGHTA, CDR2 FQGNSA. V lost 4 bases to trimming and J lost 0 bases; unmatched junction nucleotides: 5. As DNA, the CDR3 is TGTGCCAGCAGCTCACAGGGGGGTTCCTCCTACAATGAGCAGTTCTTC. This sequence encodes CASSSQGGSSYNEQFF.

V usage is TRBV4-1 and J usage is TRBJ1-1; D is ambiguous. Germline V gene sequence: CDR1 MGHRA, CDR2 YSYEKL. Trimming removed 0 bases from V and 3 bases from J, with 23 bases in between. The CDR3 runs to 19 residues. CDR3 sequence (DNA): TGCGCCAGCAGCCAAGATCACCAGAGACCTCCCGAGTGGGACACTGAAGCTTTCTTT. Its protein is CASSQDHQRPPEWDTEAFF.

This clonotype has just a few counts. CDR3 region: CASSLDGYAYEQYV. In DNA, the CDR3 is TGTGCCAGCAGCTTAGACGGTTATGCCTACGAGCAGTACGTC. The V and J genes are TRBV7-2 and TRBJ2-7; D ambiguous. V lost 1 base to trimming and J lost 2 bases, with 9 bases between them. CDR3 length equals 14 residues. Germline V gene data show CDR1 as SGHTA and CDR2 as FQGNSA.

The rearrangement uses TRBV7-2 and TRBJ2-5; D gene ambiguous. V dropped 5 bases and J dropped 8 bases, with 9 bases sitting between them. This CDR3 is 11 amino acids long. CDR1 SGHTA and CDR2 FQGNSA come from the germline V gene. The DNA of the CDR3 is TGTGCCAGCAGCCCCTCCCGTACCCAGTACTTC. Its translation: CASSPSRTQYF. Looking up the rest from reference TRBV7-2 and TRBJ2-5 gives the full variable domain: GAGVSQSPSNKVTEKGKDVELRCDPISGHTALYWYRQSLGQGLEFLIYFQGNSAPDKSGLPSDRFSAERTGGSVSTLTIQRTQQEDSAVYLCASSPSRTQYFGPGTRLLVL.

This clonotype was observed a few times. This chain connects TRBV7-6 to TRBJ2-1; TRBD2 matches 11 bases. The CDR3 extends over 18 amino acids. Germline CDR1 SGHVS, CDR2 FNYEAQ. V lost 1 base and J lost 0; bases outside the gene matches: 5. The CDR3 region has the DNA TGTGCCAGCAGCTTAGTAGCGGGAGGGATAAGCTCCTACAATGAGCAGTTCTTC. Its protein is CASSLVAGGISSYNEQFF.